The rows below give T cell receptor beta chains drawn from one sample of a study of cytomegalovirus exposure and HLA in healthy donors. This table comes from immunoSEQ multiplex PCR, and its TCRdb copy is limited to in-frame clones, with some not included. The table lists 170,000 or so clones, about 80% of them singletons, with about 7% in the top ten. Sequenced input: PBMCs. Receptors were obtained from a man aged 25 to 40 in good health and CMV-seropositive. CDR3s include the opening cysteine and the closing phenylalanine or tryptophan. A D gene is named only where the DNA matches it firmly. Expanded clones get a size class; other rows say once, few or many, or leave the size out.

clone_size	v_call	j_call	d_call	cdr3_nt	cdr3_aa
NA	TRBV12-5	TRBJ1-1	NA	TGTGCTAGTGGTCCGGACTCGACCCACACTGAAGCTTTCTTT	CASGPDSTHTEAFF
NA	TRBV6-5	TRBJ1-1	TRBD1	TGTGCCAGCAGTCGAGGGGACAGGGGGACTGAAGCTTTCTTT	CASSRGDRGTEAFF
NA	TRBV7-9	TRBJ2-5	NA	TGTGCCAGCAGCTTAGATACTAGCTGGGGCGGGGAGACCCAGTACTTC	CASSLDTSWGGETQYF
NA	TRBV27	TRBJ2-3	TRBD2	TGTGCCAGCAGTTCAGTTAGCGGGAGAAGGACAGATACGCAGTATTTT	CASSSVSGRRTDTQYF
NA	TRBV15	TRBJ1-1	NA	TGTGCCACCAGCAGGCCTTTGGGGGGACTGAACACTGAAGCTTTCTTT	CATSRPLGGLNTEAFF
NA	TRBV28	TRBJ2-1	NA	TGTGCCAGCAGCAAGCGTGGGACAATCTACAATGAGCAGTTCTTC	CASSKRGTIYNEQFF
NA	TRBV19	TRBJ1-2	NA	TGTGCCAGTAGTACAACGGGGGACTATGGCTACACCTTC	CASSTTGDYGYTF
NA	TRBV7-9	TRBJ2-2	NA	TGTGCCAGCAGCCCTCACAGACTAGGATGGGACACCGGGGAGCTGTTTTTT	CASSPHRLGWDTGELFF
NA	TRBV28	TRBJ2-3	NA	TGTGCCAGCAGCCCTTATTCAAATGTTCAGGGCCGCTCTTTT	CASSPYSNVQGRSF
NA	TRBV10-3	TRBJ1-2	NA	TGTGCCATCAGTGAAGGCGGATACTATGGCTACACCTTC	CAISEGGYYGYTF
NA	TRBV27	TRBJ2-7	TRBD1	TGTGCCAGCACGGGACAGGGGGCTCGGGAGCAGTACTTC	CASTGQGAREQYF
NA	TRBV7-9	TRBJ2-5	NA	TGTTCCAGCAGCCGAACCCAGGGCCAGTACTTC	CSSSRTQGQYF
NA	TRBV4-3	TRBJ1-2	NA	TGCGCCAGCAGCCAAGATCGCTATGGCTACACCTTC	CASSQDRYGYTF
NA	TRBV14	TRBJ2-7	NA	TGTGCCAGATCGCCCGGCAGGGCGACCCACGAGCAGTACTTC	CARSPGRATHEQYF
NA	TRBV5-6	TRBJ1-2	NA	TGTGCCAGTATGTTCGTTGGCAGGGCCGACTATGGCTACACCTTC	CASMFVGRADYGYTF
NA	TRBV28	TRBJ2-1	TRBD2	TGTGCCAGCAGTTTGTACAGGGGATACCGACTAGCGGGAGACCCGTTCTTC	CASSLYRGYRLAGDPFF
once	TRBV5-1	TRBJ2-6	NA	TGCGCCAGCAGCCCGGACATAACGAGGGTCCTGACTTTC	CASSPDITRVLTF
NA	TRBV11-2	TRBJ2-7	NA	TGTGCCAGCTCCCGGGGAGGGGGCTACGAGCAGTACTTC	CASSRGGGYEQYF
NA	TRBV7-9	TRBJ2-1	TRBD2	TGTGCCAGCAGCCCATCCCGACTAGCGGGAGATTTAAGGTACAATGAGCAGTTCTTC	CASSPSRLAGDLRYNEQFF
few	TRBV6-4	TRBJ2-3	TRBD2	TGTGCCAGCAGTGAAGTAAAAGGAGCGGGAACAGATACGCAGTATTTT	CASSEVKGAGTDTQYF
NA	TRBV7-8	TRBJ1-1	TRBD1	TGTGCCAGCAGCTTATACAGGGGCTTCAGCACTGAAGCTTTCTTT	CASSLYRGFSTEAFF
NA	TRBV11-2	TRBJ2-1	TRBD1	TGTGCCAGCAGCTCTTGGGACAGGGGAGGCCCCTACAATGAGCAGTTCTTC	CASSSWDRGGPYNEQFF
NA	TRBV29-1	TRBJ1-2	NA	TGCAGCGTTGATGGCCCTACGACAGAGAACTATGGCTACACCTTC	CSVDGPTTENYGYTF
NA	TRBV9	TRBJ1-6	TRBD1	TGTGCCAGCAGTAAGACAGGGGGCGCGAGGAATTCACCCCTCCACTTT	CASSKTGGARNSPLHF
NA	TRBV30	TRBJ2-7	NA	TGTGCCTGGAGTGTCTCACTGTCCTACGAGCAGTACTTC	CAWSVSLSYEQYF
NA	TRBV6-1	TRBJ2-7	NA	TGTGCCAGCAGTGAATACCTCCACGAGCAGTACTTC	CASSEYLHEQYF
NA	TRBV5-4	TRBJ2-2	TRBD2	TGTGCCAGCAGCGGAGGCCCGGGCGGGAGTTACGCCGGGGAGCTGTTTTTT	CASSGGPGGSYAGELFF
NA	TRBV27	TRBJ2-5	TRBD2	TGTGCCAGCAGGGTTACGGGAGGACGATCGGAGACCCAGTACTTC	CASRVTGGRSETQYF
NA	TRBV7-2	TRBJ2-1	TRBD2	TGTGCCAGCAGCTTAGTGAGCGGGGGGGCCAATGAGCAGTTCTTC	CASSLVSGGANEQFF
NA	TRBV5-1	TRBJ2-5	NA	TGCGCCAGCGGATCGGGACTTGGGGAGACCCAGTACTTC	CASGSGLGETQYF
NA	TRBV9	TRBJ2-7	TRBD1	TGTGCCAGCAGCGTTCGGACCGGGACAGGGGTTTACGAGCAGTACTTC	CASSVRTGTGVYEQYF
few	TRBV6-6	TRBJ2-7	TRBD1	TGTGCCAGCAAACAGGGGAGCTCCTACGAGCAGTACTTC	CASKQGSSYEQYF
NA	TRBV2	TRBJ2-5	TRBD2	TGTGCCAGCAGGAAACTAGCGGGAGGAGAGACCCAGTACTTC	CASRKLAGGETQYF
NA	TRBV30	TRBJ2-1	TRBD2	TGTGCCTGGAGTGTACGCCTACTAGCGGGAGGGCCGGACAATGAGCAGTTCTTC	CAWSVRLLAGGPDNEQFF
NA	TRBV5-4	TRBJ2-2	TRBD2	TGTGCCAGCAGCCCCCGCCCACTAGCGGGGGCCTACACCGGGGAGCTGTTTTTT	CASSPRPLAGAYTGELFF